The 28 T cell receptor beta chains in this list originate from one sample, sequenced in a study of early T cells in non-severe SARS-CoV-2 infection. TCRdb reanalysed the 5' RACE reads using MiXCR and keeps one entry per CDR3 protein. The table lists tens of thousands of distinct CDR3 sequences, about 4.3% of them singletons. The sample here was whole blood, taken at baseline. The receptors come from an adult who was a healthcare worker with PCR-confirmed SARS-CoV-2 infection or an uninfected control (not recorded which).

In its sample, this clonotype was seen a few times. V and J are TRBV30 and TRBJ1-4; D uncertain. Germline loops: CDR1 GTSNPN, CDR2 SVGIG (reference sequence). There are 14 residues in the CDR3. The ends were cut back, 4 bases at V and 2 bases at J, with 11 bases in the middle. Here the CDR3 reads CAWKQLRTNEKLFF. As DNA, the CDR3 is TGTGCCTGGAAACAGCTGCGCACTAATGAAAAACTGTTTTTT.

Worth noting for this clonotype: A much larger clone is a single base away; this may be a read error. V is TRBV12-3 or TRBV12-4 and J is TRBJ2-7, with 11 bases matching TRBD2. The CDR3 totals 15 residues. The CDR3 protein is CVSSPRLAGTYEQYF. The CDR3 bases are TGTGTCAGCAGCCCAAGACTAGCGGGGACCTACGAGCAGTACTTC.

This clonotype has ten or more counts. The CDR3 bases are TGTGCCAGCTCGGGGACGGGGAATTCACCCCTCCACTTT. Protein product: CASSGTGNSPLHF. The rearrangement links TRBV7-6 to TRBJ1-6, with TRBD1 as a possible D gene (5 bases). Germline-derived CDR1 and CDR2 are SGHVS and FNYEAQ. The CDR3 covers 13 residues. Deletions cut 8 bases from V and 7 bases from J, with 12 bases between. Full variable domain (missing parts from reference TRBV7-6 and TRBJ1-6): GAGVSQSPRYKVTKRGQDVALRCDPISGHVSLYWYRQALGQGPEFLTYFNYEAQQDKSGLPNDRFSAERPEGSISTLTIQRTEQRDSAMYRCASSGTGNSPLHFGNGTRLTVT.

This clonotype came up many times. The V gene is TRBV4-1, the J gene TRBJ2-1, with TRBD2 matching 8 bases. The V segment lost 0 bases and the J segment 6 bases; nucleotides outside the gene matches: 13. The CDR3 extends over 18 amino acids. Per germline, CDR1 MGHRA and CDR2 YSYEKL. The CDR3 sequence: CASSQDIRGTRESNEQFF. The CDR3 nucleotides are TGCGCCAGCAGCCAAGATATTCGGGGGACTAGGGAGTCCAATGAGCAGTTCTTC.

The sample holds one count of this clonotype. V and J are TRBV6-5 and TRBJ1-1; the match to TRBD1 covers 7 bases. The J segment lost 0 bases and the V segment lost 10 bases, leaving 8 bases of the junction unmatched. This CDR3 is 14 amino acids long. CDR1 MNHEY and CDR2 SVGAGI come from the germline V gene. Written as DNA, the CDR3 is TGTGCCACCACGAAGGGACAGATGAACACTGAAGCTTTCTTT. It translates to CATTKGQMNTEAFF.

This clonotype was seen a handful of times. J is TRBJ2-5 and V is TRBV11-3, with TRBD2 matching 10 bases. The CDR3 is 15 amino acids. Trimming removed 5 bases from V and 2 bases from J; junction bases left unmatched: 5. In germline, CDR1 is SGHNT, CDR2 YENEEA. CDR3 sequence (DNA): TGTGCCAGCAGCGCCGGACTAGCGGAACAAGAGACCCAGTACTTC. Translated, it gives CASSAGLAEQETQYF.

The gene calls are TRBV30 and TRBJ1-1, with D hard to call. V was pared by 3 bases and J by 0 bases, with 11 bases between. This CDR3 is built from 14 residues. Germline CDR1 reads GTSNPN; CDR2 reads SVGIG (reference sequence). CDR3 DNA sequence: TGTGCCTGGAGGGGGAACCTCATGAACACTGAAGCTTTCTTT. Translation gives CAWRGNLMNTEAFF.

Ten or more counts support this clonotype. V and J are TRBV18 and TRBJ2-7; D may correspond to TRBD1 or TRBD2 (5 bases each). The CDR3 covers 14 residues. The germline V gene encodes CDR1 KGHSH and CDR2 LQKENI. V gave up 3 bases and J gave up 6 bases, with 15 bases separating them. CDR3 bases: TGTGCCAGCTCACCGAACGAGGGTAGGGGCGAGCAGTACTTC. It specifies CASSPNEGRGEQYF. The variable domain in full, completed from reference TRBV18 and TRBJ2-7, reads NAGVMQNPRHLVRRRGQEARLRCSPMKGHSHVYWYRQLPEEGLKFMVYLQKENIIDESGMPKERFSAEFPKEGPSILRIQQVVRGDSAAYFCASSPNEGRGEQYFGPGTRLTVT.

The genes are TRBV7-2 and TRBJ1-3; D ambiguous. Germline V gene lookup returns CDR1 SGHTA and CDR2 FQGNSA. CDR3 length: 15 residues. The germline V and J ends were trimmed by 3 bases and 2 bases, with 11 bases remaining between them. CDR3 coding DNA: TGTGCCAGCAGCTTCGTAGTCACAGCTGGAAACACCATATATTTT. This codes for CASSFVVTAGNTIYF. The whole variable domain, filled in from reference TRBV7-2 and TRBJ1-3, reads GAGVSQSPSNKVTEKGKDVELRCDPISGHTALYWYRQSLGQGLEFLIYFQGNSAPDKSGLPSDRFSAERTGGSVSTLTIQRTQQEDSAVYLCASSFVVTAGNTIYFGEGSWLTVV.

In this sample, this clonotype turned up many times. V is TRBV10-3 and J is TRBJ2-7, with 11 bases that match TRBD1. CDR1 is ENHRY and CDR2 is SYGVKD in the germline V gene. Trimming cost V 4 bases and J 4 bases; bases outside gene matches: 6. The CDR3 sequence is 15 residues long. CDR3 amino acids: CAISVTGQGAYEQYF. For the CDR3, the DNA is TGTGCCATCAGTGTTACAGGACAGGGGGCATACGAGCAGTACTTC.

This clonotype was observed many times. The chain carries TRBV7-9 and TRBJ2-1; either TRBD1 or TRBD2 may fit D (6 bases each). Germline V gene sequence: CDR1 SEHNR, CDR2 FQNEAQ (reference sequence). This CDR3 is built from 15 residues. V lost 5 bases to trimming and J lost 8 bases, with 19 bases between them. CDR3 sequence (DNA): TGTGCCAGCAGCCCTAGGGGGGCCCCAGGGGATGAGCAGTTCTTC. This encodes CASSPRGAPGDEQFF. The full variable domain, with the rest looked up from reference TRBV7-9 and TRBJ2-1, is DTGVSQNPRHKITKRGQNVTFRCDPISEHNRLYWYRQTLGQGPEFLTYFQNEAQLEKSRLLSDRFSAERPKGSFSTLEIQRTEQGDSAMYLCASSPRGAPGDEQFFGPGTRLTVL.

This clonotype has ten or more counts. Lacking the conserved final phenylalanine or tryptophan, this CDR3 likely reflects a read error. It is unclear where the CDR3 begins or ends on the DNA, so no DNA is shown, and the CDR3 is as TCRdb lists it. CDR3: CASSLEGQGLKVL. The genes are TRBV7-9 and TRBJ2-7; the D segment call TRBD1 is taken from the table without a DNA check. The germline V gene has CDR1 SEHNR and CDR2 FQNEAQ (reference sequence). The CDR3 is 13 amino acids in total, end residues counted.

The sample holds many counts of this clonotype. The CDR3 here is CASSSGGGYTF. For the CDR3, the DNA is TGTGCCAGCAGTTCCGGGGGCGGCTACACCTTC. The gene calls are TRBV6-5 and TRBJ1-2, with D tentatively TRBD1 (6 bases). V gave up 4 bases and J gave up 8 bases, with 8 bases separating them. The CDR3 runs 11 residues. Germline CDR1 is MNHEY and CDR2 is SVGAGI.

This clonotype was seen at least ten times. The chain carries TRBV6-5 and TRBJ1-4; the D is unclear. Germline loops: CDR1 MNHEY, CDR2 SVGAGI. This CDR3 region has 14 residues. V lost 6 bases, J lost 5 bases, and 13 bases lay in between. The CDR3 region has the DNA TGTGCCAGCAGAACGGGCCGACGGAATGAAAAACTGTTTTTT. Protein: CASRTGRRNEKLFF.

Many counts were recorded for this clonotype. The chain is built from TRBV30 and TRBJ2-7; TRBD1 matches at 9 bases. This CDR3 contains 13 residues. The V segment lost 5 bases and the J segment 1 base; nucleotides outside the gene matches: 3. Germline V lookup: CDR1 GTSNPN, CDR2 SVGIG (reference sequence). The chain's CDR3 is CAWDRGESYEQYF. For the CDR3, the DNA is TGTGCCTGGGACAGGGGGGAATCCTACGAGCAGTACTTC. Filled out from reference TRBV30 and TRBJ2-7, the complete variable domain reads SQTIHQWPATLVQPVGSPLSLECTVEGTSNPNLYWYRQAAGRGLQLLFYSVGIGQISSEVPQNLSASRPQDRQFILSSKKLLLSDSGFYLCAWDRGESYEQYFGPGTRLTVT.

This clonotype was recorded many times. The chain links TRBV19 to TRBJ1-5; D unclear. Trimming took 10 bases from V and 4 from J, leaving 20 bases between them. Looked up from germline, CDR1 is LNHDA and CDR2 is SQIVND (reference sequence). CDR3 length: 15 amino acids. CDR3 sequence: CATDYSPDSNQPQHF. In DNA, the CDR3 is TGTGCCACTGACTATAGTCCCGATTCTAATCAGCCCCAGCATTTT.

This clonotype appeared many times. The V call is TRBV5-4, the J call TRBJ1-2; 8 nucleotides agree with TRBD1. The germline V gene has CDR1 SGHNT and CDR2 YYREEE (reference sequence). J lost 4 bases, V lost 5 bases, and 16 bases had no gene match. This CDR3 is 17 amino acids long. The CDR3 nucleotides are TGTGCCAGCAGACCTGACAAAGGGACAGGCCTATCCTATGGCTACACCTTC. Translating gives CASRPDKGTGLSYGYTF.

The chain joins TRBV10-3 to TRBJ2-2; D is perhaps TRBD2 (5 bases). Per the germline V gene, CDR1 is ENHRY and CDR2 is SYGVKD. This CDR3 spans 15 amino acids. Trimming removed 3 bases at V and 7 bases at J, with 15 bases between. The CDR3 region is CAISDPRSRDGELFF. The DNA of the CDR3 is TGTGCCATCAGTGACCCCCGGAGCCGGGACGGGGAGCTGTTTTTT.

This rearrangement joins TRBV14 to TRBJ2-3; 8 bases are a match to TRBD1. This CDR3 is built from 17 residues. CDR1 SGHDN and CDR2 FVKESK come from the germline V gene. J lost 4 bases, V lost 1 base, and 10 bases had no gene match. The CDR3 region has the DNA TGTGCCAGCAGCCAAGCGTCGGTCAGGGGGCTGGCAGATACGCAGTATTTT. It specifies CASSQASVRGLADTQYF.

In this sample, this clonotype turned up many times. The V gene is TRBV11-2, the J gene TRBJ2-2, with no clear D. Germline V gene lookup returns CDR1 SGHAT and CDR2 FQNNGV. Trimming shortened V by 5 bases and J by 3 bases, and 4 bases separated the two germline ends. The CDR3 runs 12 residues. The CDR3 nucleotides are TGTGCCAGCAGCCACGACACCGGGGAGCTGTTTTTT. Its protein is CASSHDTGELFF.

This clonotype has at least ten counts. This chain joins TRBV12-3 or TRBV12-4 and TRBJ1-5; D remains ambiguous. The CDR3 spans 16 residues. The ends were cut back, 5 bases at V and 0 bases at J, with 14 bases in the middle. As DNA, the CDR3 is TGTGCCAGCAGTGGAGGCACCTCTTATAGCAATCAGCCCCAGCATTTT. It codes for CASSGGTSYSNQPQHF.

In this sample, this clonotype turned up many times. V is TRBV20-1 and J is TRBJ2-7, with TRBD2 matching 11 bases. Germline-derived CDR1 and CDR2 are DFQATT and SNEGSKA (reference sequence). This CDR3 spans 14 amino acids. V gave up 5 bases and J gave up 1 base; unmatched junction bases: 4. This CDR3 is CSAGRLAGSYEQYF. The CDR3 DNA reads TGCAGTGCTGGGCGACTAGCGGGATCCTACGAGCAGTACTTC.

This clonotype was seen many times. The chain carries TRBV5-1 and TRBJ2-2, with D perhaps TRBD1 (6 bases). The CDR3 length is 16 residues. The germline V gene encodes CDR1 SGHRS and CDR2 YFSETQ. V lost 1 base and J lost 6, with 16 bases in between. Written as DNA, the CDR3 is TGCGCCAGCAGCTTGTTAGGGGGACACCAATCCGGGGAGCTGTTTTTT. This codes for CASSLLGGHQSGELFF.

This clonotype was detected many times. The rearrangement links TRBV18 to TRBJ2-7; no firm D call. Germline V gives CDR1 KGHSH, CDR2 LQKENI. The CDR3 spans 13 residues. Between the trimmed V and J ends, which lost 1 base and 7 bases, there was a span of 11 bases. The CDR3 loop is CASSPRNPPEQYF. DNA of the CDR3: TGTGCCAGCTCACCACGTAACCCTCCGGAGCAGTACTTC.

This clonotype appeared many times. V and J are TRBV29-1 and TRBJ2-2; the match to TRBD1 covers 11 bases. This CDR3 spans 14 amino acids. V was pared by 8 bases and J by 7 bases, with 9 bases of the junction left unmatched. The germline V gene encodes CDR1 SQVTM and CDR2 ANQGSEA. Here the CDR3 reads CSTNGQGASGELFF. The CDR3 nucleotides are TGCAGCACAAACGGACAGGGGGCAAGCGGGGAGCTGTTTTTT.

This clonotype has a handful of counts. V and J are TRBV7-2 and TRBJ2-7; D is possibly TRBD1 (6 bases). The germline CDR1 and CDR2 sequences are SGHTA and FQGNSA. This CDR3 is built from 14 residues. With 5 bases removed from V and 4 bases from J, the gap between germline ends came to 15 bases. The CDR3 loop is CASSLLPGEYEQYF. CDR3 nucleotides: TGTGCCAGCAGCCTTCTTCCAGGGGAATACGAGCAGTACTTC.

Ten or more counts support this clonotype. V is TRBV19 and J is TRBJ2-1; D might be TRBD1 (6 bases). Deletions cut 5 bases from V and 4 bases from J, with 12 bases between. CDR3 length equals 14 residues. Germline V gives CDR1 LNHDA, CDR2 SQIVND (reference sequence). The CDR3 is CASSPEQGYNEQFF. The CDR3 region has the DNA TGTGCCAGTAGTCCCGAACAGGGTTACAATGAGCAGTTCTTC.

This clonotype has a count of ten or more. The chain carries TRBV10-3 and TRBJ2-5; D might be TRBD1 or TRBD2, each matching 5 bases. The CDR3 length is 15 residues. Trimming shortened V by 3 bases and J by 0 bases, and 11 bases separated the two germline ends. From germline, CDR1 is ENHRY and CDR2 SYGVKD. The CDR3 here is CAISDPGRNQETQYF. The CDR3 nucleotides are TGTGCCATCAGTGACCCGGGACGTAACCAAGAGACCCAGTACTTC.